This TCR beta chain came from a study of blood T cell repertoires in COVID-19. Turning to the study itself: In each case, the material was cDNA or gDNA derived from T cells, B-cell-depleted T cells, or PBMCs.

TCRdb keeps only in-frame clones here, not all; method: immunoSEQ multiplex PCR. The sample lists roughly 140,000 clones; roughly 80% were seen once. The CDR3 length is 12 residues. The V end was cut by 3 bases, the J end by 8 bases, with 8 bases between. Germline CDR1 MGHRA, CDR2 YSYEKL. The chain uses TRBV4-1 and TRBJ2-1; unclear D gene. Material: PBMCs or T cells enriched from blood (not recorded which). The receptor comes from a middle-aged woman who had recovered from COVID-19. CDR3 amino acids: CASSHYLHEQFF. The CDR3, as DNA: TGCGCCAGCAGCCATTATCTCCATGAGCAGTTCTTC.